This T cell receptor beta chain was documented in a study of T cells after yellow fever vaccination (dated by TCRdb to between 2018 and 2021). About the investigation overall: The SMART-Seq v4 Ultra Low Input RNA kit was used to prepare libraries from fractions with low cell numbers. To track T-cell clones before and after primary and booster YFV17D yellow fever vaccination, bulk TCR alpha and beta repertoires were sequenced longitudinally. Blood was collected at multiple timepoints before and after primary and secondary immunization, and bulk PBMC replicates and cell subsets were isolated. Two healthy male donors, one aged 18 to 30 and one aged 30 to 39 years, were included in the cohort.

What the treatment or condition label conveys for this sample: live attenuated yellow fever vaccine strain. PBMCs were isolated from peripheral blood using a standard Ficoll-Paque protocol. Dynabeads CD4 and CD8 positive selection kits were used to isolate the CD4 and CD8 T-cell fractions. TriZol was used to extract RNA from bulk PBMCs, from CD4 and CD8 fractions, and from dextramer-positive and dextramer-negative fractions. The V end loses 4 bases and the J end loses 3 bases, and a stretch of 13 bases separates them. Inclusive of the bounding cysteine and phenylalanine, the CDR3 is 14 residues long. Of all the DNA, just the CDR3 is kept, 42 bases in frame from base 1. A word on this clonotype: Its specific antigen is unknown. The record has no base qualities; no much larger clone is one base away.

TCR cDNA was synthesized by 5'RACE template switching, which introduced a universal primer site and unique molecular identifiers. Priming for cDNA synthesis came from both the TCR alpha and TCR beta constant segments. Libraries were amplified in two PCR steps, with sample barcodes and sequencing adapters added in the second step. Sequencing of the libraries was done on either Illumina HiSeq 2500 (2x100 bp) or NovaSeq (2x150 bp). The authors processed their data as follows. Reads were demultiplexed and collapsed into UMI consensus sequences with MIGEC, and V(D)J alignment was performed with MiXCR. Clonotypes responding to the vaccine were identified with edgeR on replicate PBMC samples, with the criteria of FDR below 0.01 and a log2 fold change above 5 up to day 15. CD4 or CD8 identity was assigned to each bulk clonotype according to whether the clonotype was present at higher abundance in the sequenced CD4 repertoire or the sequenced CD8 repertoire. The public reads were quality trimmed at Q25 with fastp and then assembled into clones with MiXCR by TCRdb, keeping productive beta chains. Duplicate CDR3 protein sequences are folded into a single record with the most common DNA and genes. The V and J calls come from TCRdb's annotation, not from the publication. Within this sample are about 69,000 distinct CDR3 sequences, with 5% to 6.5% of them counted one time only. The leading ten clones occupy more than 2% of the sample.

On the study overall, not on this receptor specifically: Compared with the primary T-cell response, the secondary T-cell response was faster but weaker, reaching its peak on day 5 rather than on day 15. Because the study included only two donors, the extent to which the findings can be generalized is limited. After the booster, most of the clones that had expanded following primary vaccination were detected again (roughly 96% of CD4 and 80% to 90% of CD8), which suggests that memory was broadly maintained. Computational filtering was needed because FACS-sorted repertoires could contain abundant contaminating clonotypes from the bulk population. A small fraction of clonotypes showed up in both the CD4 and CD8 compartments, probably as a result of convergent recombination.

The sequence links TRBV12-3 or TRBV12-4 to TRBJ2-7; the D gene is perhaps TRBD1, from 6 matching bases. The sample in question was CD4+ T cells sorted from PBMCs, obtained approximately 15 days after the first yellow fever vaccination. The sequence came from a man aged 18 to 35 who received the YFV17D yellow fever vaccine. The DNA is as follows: TGTGCCAGCAGTTCGAGCGGACAGCTCTACGAGCAGTACTTC. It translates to CASSSSGQLYEQYF.